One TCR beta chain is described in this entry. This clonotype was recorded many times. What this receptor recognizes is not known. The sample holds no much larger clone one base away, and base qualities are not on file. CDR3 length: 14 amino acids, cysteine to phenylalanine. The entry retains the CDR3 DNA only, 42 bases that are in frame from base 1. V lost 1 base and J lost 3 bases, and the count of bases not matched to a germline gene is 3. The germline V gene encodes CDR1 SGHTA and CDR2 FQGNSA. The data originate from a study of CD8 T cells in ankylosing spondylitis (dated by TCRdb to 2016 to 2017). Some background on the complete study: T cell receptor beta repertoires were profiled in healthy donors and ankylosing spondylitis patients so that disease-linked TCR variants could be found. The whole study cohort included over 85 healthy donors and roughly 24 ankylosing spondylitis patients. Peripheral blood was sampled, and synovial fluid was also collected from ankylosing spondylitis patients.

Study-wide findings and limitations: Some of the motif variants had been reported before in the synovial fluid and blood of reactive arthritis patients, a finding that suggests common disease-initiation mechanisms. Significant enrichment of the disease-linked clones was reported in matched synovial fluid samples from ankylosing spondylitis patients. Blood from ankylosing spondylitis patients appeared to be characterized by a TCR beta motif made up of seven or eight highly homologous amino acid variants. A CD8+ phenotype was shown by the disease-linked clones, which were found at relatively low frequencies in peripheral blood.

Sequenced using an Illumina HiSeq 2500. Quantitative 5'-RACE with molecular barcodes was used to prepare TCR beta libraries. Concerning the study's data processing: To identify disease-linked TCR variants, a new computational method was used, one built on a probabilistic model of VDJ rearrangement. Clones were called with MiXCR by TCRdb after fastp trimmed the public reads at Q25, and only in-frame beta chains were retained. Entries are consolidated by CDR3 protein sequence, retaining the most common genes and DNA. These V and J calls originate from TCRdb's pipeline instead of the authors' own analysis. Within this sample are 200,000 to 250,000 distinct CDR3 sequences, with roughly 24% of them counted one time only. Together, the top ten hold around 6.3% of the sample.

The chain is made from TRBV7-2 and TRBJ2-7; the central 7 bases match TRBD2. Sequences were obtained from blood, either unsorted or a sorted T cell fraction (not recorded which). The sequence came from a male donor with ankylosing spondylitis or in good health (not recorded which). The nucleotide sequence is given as TGTGCCAGCAGCTTAGTCGGCGGGGGCTACGAGCAGTACTTC. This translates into CASSLVGGGYEQYF. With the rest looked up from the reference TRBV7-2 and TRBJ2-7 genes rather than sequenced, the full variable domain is GAGVSQSPSNKVTEKGKDVELRCDPISGHTALYWYRQSLGQGLEFLIYFQGNSAPDKSGLPSDRFSAERTGGSVSTLTIQRTQQEDSAVYLCASSLVGGGYEQYFGPGTRLTVT.